This T cell receptor (beta chain) derives from a study of T cells in Graves' hyperthyroidism and ophthalmopathy (dated by TCRdb to the late 2010s). A note on the overall study: Peripheral blood samples were taken at initial diagnosis, before any treatment was given. TCR Vbeta CDR3 sequencing of roughly 140 peripheral blood samples (roughly 43 ophthalmopathy, about 75 hyperthyroidism and some 17 progressor patients) is reported in the paper. The study also compared thyroid tissue and blood T-cell repertoires from about six Graves' hyperthyroidism patients. After blood sampling, hyperthyroidism patients were treated with methimazole at a starting dose of 30 mg daily, and ophthalmopathy patients were treated with high-dose intravenous methylprednisolone. The 90 to 100 discovery patients were randomly divided into training and test sets at a 7:3 ratio. Prospective prediction of ophthalmopathy was tested in an independent validation cohort of 18 to 20 hyperthyroidism patients and 15 to 17 patients who later progressed to ophthalmopathy. To identify distinguishing TCR V-J signatures, a discovery cohort of 100 patients was used, comprising 43 with Graves' ophthalmopathy and around 60 with stable Graves' hyperthyroidism. General findings and caveats noted by the study authors: Blood samples also contained most of the expanded thyroid clonotypes (frequency above 0.001), which suggests that blood repertoires may reflect thyroid immune responses. In validation, progression to ophthalmopathy was predicted by the model with 70.59% sensitivity and approximately 78% specificity, a median of around 5.9 months before onset. In cross-validation, a model built on a 13 V-J signature told ophthalmopathy apart from stable hyperthyroidism with under 90% sensitivity and roughly 82% specificity, and in testing the same model reached 80%/75%. Sample size was not statistically predetermined, and blinding of investigators to group allocation was not performed.

Ophthalmopathy patients had moderately to severely active disease, with a Clinical Activity Score of 3 or more, a NOSPECS grade of 4 or more, and a disease duration of less than 3 months. The study excluded patients with uncontrolled infections, other autoimmune diseases, pregnancy or lactation. Diagnoses were established on the basis of clinical symptoms, serum thyroxine and TRAb, thyroid ultrasound, and orbital computed tomography. PBMCs were separated from 10 ml of fresh peripheral blood using Ficoll-Paque density gradient centrifugation. Total RNA was extracted using Trizol reagent, and RNA quality was assessed on an Agilent 2100 Bioanalyzer. TCR beta CDR3 regions were amplified from RNA transcripts. The TCR CDR3 was subjected to a first round of RT-PCR using the HTBI primer set and the Qiagen OneStep RT-PCR kit. Libraries were constructed in a second round of multiplex PCR, after which size selection and purification were performed. Paired-end sequencing of the libraries was performed with 100 bp reads on an Illumina HiSeq2000. For the original study's pipeline: SOAPnuke was used to process the raw data, with reads discarded if the reads contained adapters or uncalled bases, had a mean Phred below 15, or lacked an exact constant-primer or identifier match. COPE v1.2.5 was used to merge high-quality paired reads, and clonotypes were defined as unique nucleotide sequences. Clonotypes were aligned to IMGT TRBV, TRBD and TRBJ reference segments using MiTCR v1.1. Analysis was restricted to V-J combinations with a frequency above 0.0001, which covered roughly 99% of repertoires. The TCS score was defined as F50 (clonal expansion) divided by E x V (chaos), with BLOSUM62-based TCRdist calculated between CDR3 peptides within each V-J. Welch's t-statistics and random forest reduced approximately 520 V-J features to 13, which were used in a naive Bayes classifier (R e1071). TCRdb redid the processing of the public reads, applying fastp at Q25 and MiXCR, and retained in-frame beta chains. Identical CDR3 protein sequences are pooled into one entry, listed with their most common genes and DNA. Clone size and V and J calls follow TCRdb, not the original study. Across this sample there are fewer than 500,000 distinct CDR3 sequences, with 14% to 15% seen only once. Together, the top ten hold about 13% of the sample.

Ten or more counts support this clonotype. Its antigen has not been determined. No base-level quality is on record; no much larger clone is a single base apart. There are 15 amino acids in the CDR3, from cysteine to phenylalanine inclusive. The CDR3 DNA has 45 bases and is translated from base 1. The junction shows trimming of 6 bases on V and 4 bases on J, plus 18 bases between the germline ends. According to the germline V gene (reference sequence), CDR1 reads PRHDT and CDR2 reads FYEKMQ. The clonotype originates from a man aged 18 to 30 with Graves' ophthalmopathy. The rearrangement combines TRBV13 with TRBJ1-2; tentative D gene TRBD1, with 5 bases matching. Sequenced sample: blood. The bases read TGTGCCAGCAGAATAGGGGCGGGCAGCGTCTATGGCTACACCTTC. Its protein product is CASRIGAGSVYGYTF.